The next 18 T cell receptor beta chains were all read from a single sample in a study of long-term antiretroviral therapy in people with HIV. The immunoSEQ assay was v3.0, run at survey level. Produced via immunoSEQ multiplex PCR; TCRdb's table is partial and in-frame only. The data show almost 20,000 clones, around three quarters seen once. Here the sequenced sample was unsorted PBMCs, taken 0.2 years after starting antiretroviral therapy. Every receptor here comes from a woman aged 40 to 50 with HIV.

The rearrangement uses TRBV9 and TRBJ2-2; TRBD1 aligns across 7 bases. This CDR3 contains 16 residues. Germline lookup yields CDR1 SGDLS and CDR2 YYNGEE. Trimming cost V 3 bases and J 6 bases; bases outside gene matches: 11. The CDR3 DNA is TGTGCCAGCAGCGCCACTCGACAGGGTCTGGCCGGGGAGCTGTTTTTT. This codes for CASSATRQGLAGELFF. Filled out from reference TRBV9 and TRBJ2-2, the complete variable domain reads DSGVTQTPKHLITATGQRVTLRCSPRSGDLSVYWYQQSLDQGLQFLIQYYNGEERAKGNILERFSAQQFPDLHSELNLSSLELGDSALYFCASSATRQGLAGELFFGEGSRLTVL.

The chain employs TRBV27 and TRBJ1-1, with D unclear. Trimming took off 4 bases at V and 1 base at J, with 13 bases between the two ends. Germline V gene data show CDR1 as MNHEY and CDR2 as SMNVEV (reference sequence). The CDR3 is 15 amino acids. DNA for the CDR3: TGTGCCAGCAGTTCTCGGCAAGGCGGGAACACTGAAGCTTTCTTT. This translates into CASSSRQGGNTEAFF.

The rearrangement joins TRBV25-1 to TRBJ2-7; D unclear. Germline CDR1 MGHDK, CDR2 SYGVNS. The CDR3 consists of 15 residues. Trimming stripped 3 bases from V and 0 bases from J, with 12 bases between. The chain's CDR3 is CASSDPRTNSYEQYF. In nucleotides, the CDR3 is TGTGCCAGCAGTGACCCCAGGACCAACTCCTACGAGCAGTACTTC.

The chain joins TRBV29-1 to TRBJ1-1, with TRBD1 as a possible D gene (6 bases). Germline V gene data show CDR1 as SQVTM and CDR2 as ANQGSEA. V was shortened by 1 base and J by 3 bases, with 27 bases between the two germline ends. This CDR3 is built from 19 residues. The DNA for the CDR3 is TGCAGCGTTGAAGGTCCGAAATATGAGAGGCGGGGGCGACACACTGAAGCTTTCTTT. It codes for CSVEGPKYERRGRHTEAFF.

The chain has TRBV11-2 and TRBJ2-7, with D possibly matching TRBD1 (5 bases). CDR3 length: 12 residues. V lost 5 bases, J lost 2 bases, and 7 bases lay in between. Germline CDR1 is SGHAT and CDR2 is FQNNGV. In nucleotides, the CDR3 is TGTGCCAGCAGCAAGGACACCTACGAGCAGTACTTC. This encodes CASSKDTYEQYF.

The chain is built from TRBV11-1 and TRBJ2-1; D perhaps matches TRBD2 (5 bases). The CDR3 extends over 14 amino acids. V was clipped by 5 bases and J by 10 bases, with 18 bases between them. Germline CDR1 and CDR2: SGHAT and FQDESV (reference sequence). The CDR3 loop reads CASSLRSQVAEQFF. The CDR3 DNA reads TGTGCCAGCAGCCTTCGGTCCCAGGTAGCGGAGCAGTTCTTC.

The rearrangement links TRBV29-1 to TRBJ1-2; D is uncertain. CDR3 size: 13 residues. CDR1 is SQVTM, CDR2 ANQGSEA, per germline. V was shortened by 3 bases and J by 1 base, with 9 bases between the two germline ends. In DNA form, the CDR3 reads TGCAGCGTTGAGCCGAGGCTTAACTATGGCTACACCTTC. Its translation is CSVEPRLNYGYTF.

The V call is TRBV6-1, the J call TRBJ1-2; TRBD1 is a possible D gene (6 bases). Germline CDR1 MNHNS, CDR2 SASEGT. Trimming took off 3 bases at V and 4 bases at J, with 18 bases between the two ends. This CDR3 comprises 16 residues. The CDR3 coding sequence is TGTGCCAGCAGTGAGAACCACAGGGATCCGGCCTATGGCTACACCTTC. It codes for CASSENHRDPAYGYTF.

The gene calls are TRBV27 and TRBJ2-7, with TRBD2 matching over 9 bases. Germline V CDR1 and CDR2: MNHEY, SMNVEV (reference sequence). V gave up 6 bases and J gave up 2 bases; unmatched junction bases: 5. This CDR3 region has 14 residues. The CDR3: CASSLAGEAYEQYF. For the CDR3, the DNA is TGTGCCAGCAGCTTAGCGGGAGAGGCCTACGAGCAGTACTTC.

The V call is TRBV30, the J call TRBJ1-3; D is possibly TRBD1 (6 bases). This CDR3 region has 13 residues. Germline CDR1 GTSNPN, CDR2 SVGIG (reference sequence). V lost 4 bases and J 2 bases, leaving 9 bases between the germline ends. CDR3 protein: CAWTGVAGNTIYF. The CDR3 bases are TGTGCCTGGACAGGGGTGGCTGGAAACACCATATATTTT.

The J gene is TRBJ1-2, the V gene TRBV7-9; the match to TRBD1 covers 7 bases. The ends lost 3 bases at V and 0 bases at J; junction bases unmatched: 4. The CDR3 loop spans 15 amino acids. Germline V lookup: CDR1 SEHNR, CDR2 FQNEAQ (reference sequence). CDR3 residues: CASSFSGTANYGYTF. The CDR3 DNA follows: TGTGCCAGCAGCTTTTCCGGGACAGCTAACTATGGCTACACCTTC.

This clone was found a few times. This chain connects TRBV19 to TRBJ1-2, with D hard to call. Trimming removed 1 base from V and 1 base from J, with 7 bases in between. CDR1 and CDR2 from the germline V gene are LNHDA and SQIVND (reference sequence). The CDR3 spans 14 residues. The CDR3 DNA sequence: TGTGCCAGTAGTATAGGGCAGAATAACTATGGCTACACCTTC. This translates into CASSIGQNNYGYTF.

The CDR3 loop is CASSNRALSQHEQYF. CDR3 DNA sequence: TGTGCCAGCAGTAATCGGGCTCTATCTCAACACGAGCAGTACTTC. V is TRBV27 and J is TRBJ2-7, with D unclear. This CDR3 spans 15 amino acids. Trimming pared 5 bases from V and 5 bases from J, leaving 19 bases between. Germline loops: CDR1 MNHEY, CDR2 SMNVEV (reference sequence).

This chain links TRBV5-4 with TRBJ2-1, with TRBD2 matching over 12 bases. Per germline, CDR1 SGHNT and CDR2 YYREEE (reference sequence). The length of the CDR3 is 14 residues. J was trimmed by 7 bases and V by 3 bases; bases with no gene match: 2. The CDR3 DNA sequence: TGTGCCAGCAGCTCACTAGCGGGGGGTAATGAGCAGTTCTTC. It yields the protein CASSSLAGGNEQFF. Together with reference TRBV5-4 and TRBJ2-1, the CDR3 gives the full variable domain: ETGVTQSPTHLIKTRGQQVTLRCSSQSGHNTVSWYQQALGQGPQFIFQYYREEENGRGNFPPRFSGLQFPNYSSELNVNALELDDSALYLCASSSLAGGNEQFFGPGTRLTVL.

This sequence joins TRBV18 and TRBJ2-2; D uncertain. This CDR3 is 14 amino acids long. Trimming removed 1 base from V and 2 bases from J, with 5 bases in between. Germline loops: CDR1 KGHSH, CDR2 LQKENI. This CDR3 is CASSPLTNTGELFF. In DNA form, the CDR3 reads TGTGCCAGCTCACCACTGACAAACACCGGGGAGCTGTTTTTT. Variable domain in full (rest from reference TRBV18 and TRBJ2-2): NAGVMQNPRHLVRRRGQEARLRCSPMKGHSHVYWYRQLPEEGLKFMVYLQKENIIDESGMPKERFSAEFPKEGPSILRIQQVVRGDSAAYFCASSPLTNTGELFFGEGSRLTVL.

The genes are TRBV2 and TRBJ1-1, with unresolved D. From germline, CDR1 is SNHLY and CDR2 FYNNEI. This CDR3 comprises 14 residues. Trimming cost V 6 bases and J 1 base, with 12 bases left between them. The CDR3 DNA follows: TGTGCCAGCAGGGGGTGGGTTGGGAACACTGAAGCTTTCTTT. This translates into CASRGWVGNTEAFF.

The chain couples TRBV5-1 to TRBJ1-2, with D unclear. The length of the CDR3 is 12 residues. Trimming removed 0 bases at V and 0 bases at J, with 0 bases between. Germline lookup yields CDR1 SGHRS and CDR2 YFSETQ. Written as DNA, the CDR3 is TGCGCCAGCAGCTTGGCTAACTATGGCTACACCTTC. It yields the protein CASSLANYGYTF.

The chain uses TRBV2 and TRBJ1-2, with TRBD1 as a possible D gene (5 bases). CDR1 and CDR2 from the germline V gene are SNHLY and FYNNEI. The CDR3 has 13 amino acids. Trimming shortened V by 4 bases and J by 3 bases, and 9 bases separated the two germline ends. CDR3 coding DNA: TGTGCCAGCAGTGGGGGGTGGGACTATGGCTACACCTTC. Encoded protein: CASSGGWDYGYTF.